Included here is one T cell receptor beta chain sequence, with context. The entry originates in a study of OX40 agonist ivuxolimab in advanced cancers. Study information: The dose-escalation cohort was just under 85% male, with a mean age of about 56 years, ranging roughly 20 to 90.

Sequenced by immunoSEQ multiplex PCR; TCRdb stores in-frame clones only, minus some. The sample has 55,000 to 85,000 clones; 92% are singletons. The CDR3 length is 17 residues. V lost 0 bases and J 7 bases, leaving 21 bases between the germline ends. Germline loops: CDR1 MNHEY, CDR2 SMNVEV (reference sequence). The sequencing used CD4+ or CD8+ T cells sorted from blood, collected in a trial of the OX40 agonist ivuxolimab. The genes are TRBV27 and TRBJ1-2, with D perhaps matching TRBD1 (6 bases). The receptor's source is an adult with an advanced solid tumor such as melanoma, head and neck, liver or kidney cancer. The CDR3 nucleotides read TGTGCCAGCAGTTTATCACCGAGGCTCGCAGGGGTGGTTGGCTACACCTTC. Translated, it gives CASSLSPRLAGVVGYTF.